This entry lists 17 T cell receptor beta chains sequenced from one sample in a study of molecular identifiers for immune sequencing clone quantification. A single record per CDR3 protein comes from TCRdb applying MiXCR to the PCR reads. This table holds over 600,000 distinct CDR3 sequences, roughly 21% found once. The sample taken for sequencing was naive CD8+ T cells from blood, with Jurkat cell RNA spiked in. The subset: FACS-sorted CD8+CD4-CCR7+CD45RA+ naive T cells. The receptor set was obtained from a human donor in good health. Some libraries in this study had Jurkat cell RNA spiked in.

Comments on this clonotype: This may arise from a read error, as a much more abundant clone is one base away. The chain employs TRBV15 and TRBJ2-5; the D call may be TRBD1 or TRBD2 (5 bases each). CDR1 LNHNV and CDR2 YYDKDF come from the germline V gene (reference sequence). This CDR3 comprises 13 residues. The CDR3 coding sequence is TGTGCCACCAGCAGAGCGGGACGAGAGACCCGGTACTTC. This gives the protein CATSRAGRETRYF.

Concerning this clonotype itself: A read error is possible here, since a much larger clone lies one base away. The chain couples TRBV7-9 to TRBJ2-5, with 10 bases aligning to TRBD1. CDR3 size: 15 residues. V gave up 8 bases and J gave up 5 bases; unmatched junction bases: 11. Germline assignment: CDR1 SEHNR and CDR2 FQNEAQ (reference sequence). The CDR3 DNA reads TGTGCCAGCGGCCCCGACAGGGGGCCTTTTGAGACCCAGTACTTC. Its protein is CASGPDRGPFETQYF.

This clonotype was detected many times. Here the CDR3 DNA reads TGTGCCAGCAGCCTCCCGGGAATAAAAGAGACCCAGTACTTC. It translates to CASSLPGIKETQYF. The genes are TRBV21-1 and TRBJ2-5; TRBD2, the table's D call, lacks a check against the DNA. TRBV21-1 is deemed a pseudogene. CDR3 length: 14 amino acids.

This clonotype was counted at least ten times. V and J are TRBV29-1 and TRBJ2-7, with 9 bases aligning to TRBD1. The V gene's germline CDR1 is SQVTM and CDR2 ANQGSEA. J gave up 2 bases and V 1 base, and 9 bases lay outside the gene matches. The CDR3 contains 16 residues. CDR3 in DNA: TGCAGCGTTGAAGGGTACAGGGGGCAGCGGCCCTACGAGCAGTACTTC. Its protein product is CSVEGYRGQRPYEQYF.

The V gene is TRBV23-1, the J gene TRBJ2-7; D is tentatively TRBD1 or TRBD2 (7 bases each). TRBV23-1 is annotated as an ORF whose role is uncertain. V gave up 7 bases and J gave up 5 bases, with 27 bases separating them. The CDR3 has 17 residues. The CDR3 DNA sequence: TGCGCCAGCACCCTAAGGGAGGGGGCGATGTACTACGACGAGCAGTACTTC. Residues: CASTLREGAMYYDEQYF.

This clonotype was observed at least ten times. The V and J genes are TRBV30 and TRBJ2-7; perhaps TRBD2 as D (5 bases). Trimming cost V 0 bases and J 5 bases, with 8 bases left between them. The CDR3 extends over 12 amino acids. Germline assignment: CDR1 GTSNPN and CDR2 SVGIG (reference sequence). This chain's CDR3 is CAWSVSGNEQYF. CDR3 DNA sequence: TGTGCCTGGAGTGTCTCGGGGAACGAGCAGTACTTC. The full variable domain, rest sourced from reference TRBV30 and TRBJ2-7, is SQTIHQWPATLVQPVGSPLSLECTVEGTSNPNLYWYRQAAGRGLQLLFYSVGIGQISSEVPQNLSASRPQDRQFILSSKKLLLSDSGFYLCAWSVSGNEQYFGPGTRLTVT.

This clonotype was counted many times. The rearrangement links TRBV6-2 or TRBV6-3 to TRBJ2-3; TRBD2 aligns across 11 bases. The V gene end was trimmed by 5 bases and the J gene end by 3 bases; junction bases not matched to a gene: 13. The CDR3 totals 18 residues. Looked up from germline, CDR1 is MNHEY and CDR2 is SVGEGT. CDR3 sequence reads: CASSNEITLAGGTDTQYF. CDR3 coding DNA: TGTGCCAGCAGTAACGAGATAACCCTAGCGGGAGGAACAGATACGCAGTATTTT.

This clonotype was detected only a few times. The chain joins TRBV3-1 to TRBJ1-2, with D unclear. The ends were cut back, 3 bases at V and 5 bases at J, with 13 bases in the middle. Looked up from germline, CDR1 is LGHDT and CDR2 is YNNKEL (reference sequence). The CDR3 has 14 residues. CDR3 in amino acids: CASSHPLREYGYTF. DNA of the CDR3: TGTGCCAGCAGCCATCCCCTCAGAGAATATGGCTACACCTTC.

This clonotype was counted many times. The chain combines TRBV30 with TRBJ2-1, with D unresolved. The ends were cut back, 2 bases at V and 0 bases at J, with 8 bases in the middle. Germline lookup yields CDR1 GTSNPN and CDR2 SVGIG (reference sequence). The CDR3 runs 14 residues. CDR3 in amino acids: CAWSRSSSYNEQFF. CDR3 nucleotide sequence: TGTGCCTGGAGTAGATCCAGCTCCTACAATGAGCAGTTCTTC.

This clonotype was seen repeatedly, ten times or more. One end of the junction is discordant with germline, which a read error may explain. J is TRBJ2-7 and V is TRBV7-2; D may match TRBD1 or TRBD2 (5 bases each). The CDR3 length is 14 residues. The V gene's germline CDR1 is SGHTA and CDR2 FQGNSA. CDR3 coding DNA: TGTGCCAGCAGCTTCCCGGGGACCTCCCACGAGCAGTACTTC. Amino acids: CASSFPGTSHEQYF.

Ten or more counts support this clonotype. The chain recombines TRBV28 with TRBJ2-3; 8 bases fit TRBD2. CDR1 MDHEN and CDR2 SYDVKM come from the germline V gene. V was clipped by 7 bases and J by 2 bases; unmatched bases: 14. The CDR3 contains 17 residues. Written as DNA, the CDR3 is TGTGCCAGCAACATACAACCAGGGACTAGGGCCACAGATACGCAGTATTTT. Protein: CASNIQPGTRATDTQYF.

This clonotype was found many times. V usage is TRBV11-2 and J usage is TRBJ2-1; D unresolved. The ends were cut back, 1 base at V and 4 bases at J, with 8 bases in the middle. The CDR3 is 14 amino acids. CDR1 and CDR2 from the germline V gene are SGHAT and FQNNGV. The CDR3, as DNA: TGTGCCAGCAGCTTAGCTCAGGATTACAATGAGCAGTTCTTC. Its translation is CASSLAQDYNEQFF.

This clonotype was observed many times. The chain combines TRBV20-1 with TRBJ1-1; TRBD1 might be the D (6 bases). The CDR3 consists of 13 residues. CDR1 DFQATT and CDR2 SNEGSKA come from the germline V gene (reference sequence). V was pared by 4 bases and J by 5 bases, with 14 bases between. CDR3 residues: CSAKPRGRTEAFF. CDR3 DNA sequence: TGCAGTGCTAAACCCAGGGGTCGAACTGAAGCTTTCTTT.

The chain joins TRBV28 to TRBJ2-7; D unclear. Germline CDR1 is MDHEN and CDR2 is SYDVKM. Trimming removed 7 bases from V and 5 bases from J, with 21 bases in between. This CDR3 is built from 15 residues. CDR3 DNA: TGTGCCAGCAACCGACCCCCCGGAAACTGGGACGAGCAGTACTTC. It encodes CASNRPPGNWDEQYF.

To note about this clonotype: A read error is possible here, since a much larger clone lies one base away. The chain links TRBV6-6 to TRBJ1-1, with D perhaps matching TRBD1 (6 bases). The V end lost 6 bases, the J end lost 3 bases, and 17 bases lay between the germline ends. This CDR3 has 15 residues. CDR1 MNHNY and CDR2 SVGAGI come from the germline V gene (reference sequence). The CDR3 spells CASRTNRELDTEAFF. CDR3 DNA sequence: TGTGCCAGCAGAACCAACAGGGAATTGGACACTGAAGCTTTCTTT.

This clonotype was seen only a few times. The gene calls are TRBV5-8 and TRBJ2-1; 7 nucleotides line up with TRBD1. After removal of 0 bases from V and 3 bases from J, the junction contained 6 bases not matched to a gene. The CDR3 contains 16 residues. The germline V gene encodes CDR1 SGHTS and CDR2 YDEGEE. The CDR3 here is CASSLAPGQNYNEQFF. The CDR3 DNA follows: TGTGCCAGCAGCTTGGCACCGGGACAGAACTACAATGAGCAGTTCTTC.

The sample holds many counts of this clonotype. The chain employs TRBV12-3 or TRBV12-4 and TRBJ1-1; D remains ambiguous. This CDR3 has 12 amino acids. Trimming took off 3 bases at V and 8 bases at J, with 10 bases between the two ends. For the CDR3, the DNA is TGTGCCAGCAGTTTGGACCTAGCGGAAGCTTTCTTT. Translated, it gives CASSLDLAEAFF.